These 2 T cell receptor beta chains were sequenced from one sample in a study of blood T cell repertoires in COVID-19. This table comes from immunoSEQ multiplex PCR, and its TCRdb copy is limited to in-frame clones, with some not included. The sample carries about 100,000 clones, almost 90% recorded once. Input material: peripheral blood. The receptors originated from a human donor in a cohort sampled during active COVID-19.

J is TRBJ2-7 and V is TRBV7-8; 7 nucleotides align to TRBD1. In germline, CDR1 is SGHVS, CDR2 FQNEAQ. The junction had 6 bases not matched to a gene; V was cut back by 4 bases and J by 3 bases. This CDR3 contains 14 residues. The CDR3 DNA sequence: TGTGCCAGCAGCTACCGGGACAGTCTCTACGAGCAGTACTTC. As protein: CASSYRDSLYEQYF. Full variable domain (remainder filled in from reference TRBV7-8 and TRBJ2-7): GAGVSQSPRYKVAKRGQDVALRCDPISGHVSLFWYQQALGQGPEFLTYFQNEAQLDKSGLPSDRFFAERPEGSVSTLKIQRTQQEDSAVYLCASSYRDSLYEQYFGPGTRLTVT.

The rearrangement uses TRBV19 and TRBJ2-2, with 10 bases lining up with TRBD1. With 3 bases clipped from V and 6 bases from J, the junction kept 10 bases outside the gene matches. The germline V gene has CDR1 LNHDA and CDR2 SQIVND (reference sequence). The CDR3 loop spans 17 amino acids. The DNA of the CDR3 is TGTGCCAGTAGTATCGGCGACAGGGGGCTCCTGGCCGGGGAGCTGTTTTTT. Protein: CASSIGDRGLLAGELFF. Based on the CDR3 plus reference TRBV19 and TRBJ2-2, the full variable domain is DGGITQSPKYLFRKEGQNVTLSCEQNLNHDAMYWYRQDPGQGLRLIYYSQIVNDFQKGDIAEGYSVSREKKESFPLTVTSAQKNPTAFYLCASSIGDRGLLAGELFFGEGSRLTVL.